A single sample gave rise to the 14 T cell receptor beta chains below, sequenced in a study of cytomegalovirus exposure and HLA in healthy donors. The PCR employed 60 Vbeta primers together with 13 Jbeta primers. Repertoires were generated with immunoSEQ multiplex PCR, while TCRdb's copy carries only in-frame clones and drops some. In the table there are around 120,000 clones, approximately 61% of which are singletons. Sequenced: PBMCs. The receptors derive from a man aged 25-40 years in good health and CMV-seropositive.

The chain combines TRBV2 with TRBJ1-2; 9 bases fit TRBD1. Germline assignment: CDR1 SNHLY and CDR2 FYNNEI. The CDR3 has 16 residues. The ends lost 6 bases at V and 0 bases at J; junction bases unmatched: 8. Here the CDR3 reads CASSPDRGTANYGYTF. The CDR3 region has the DNA TGTGCCAGCAGCCCGGACAGGGGAACGGCTAACTATGGCTACACCTTC.

This clone was detected only a few times. This chain joins TRBV6-4 and TRBJ2-3, with 9 bases aligning to TRBD1. The V gene end was trimmed by 2 bases and the J gene end by 4 bases; junction bases not matched to a gene: 16. There are 19 residues in the CDR3. The germline gives CDR1 MRHNA, CDR2 SNTAGT. CDR3 nucleotide sequence: TGTGCCAGCAGTGACAGAAATCCGGGCGGACAGGGGTTCGCAGATACGCAGTATTTT. Encoded protein: CASSDRNPGGQGFADTQYF.

This chain joins TRBV4-1 and TRBJ1-2, with D possibly TRBD1 on 6 matching bases. V shed 1 base and J shed 8 bases, with 14 bases lying between them. This CDR3 comprises 14 residues. Germline values: CDR1 MGHRA, CDR2 YSYEKL. The CDR3 loop is CASSQGDNRAGYTF. The CDR3 DNA is TGCGCCAGCAGCCAAGGCGACAACAGGGCGGGCTACACCTTC.

This sequence joins TRBV7-3 and TRBJ1-2; the match to TRBD1 covers 7 bases. CDR1 and CDR2 from the germline V gene are SGHTA and FQGTGA. The CDR3 covers 13 residues. The J segment lost 8 bases and the V segment lost 4 bases, leaving 7 bases of the junction unmatched. The CDR3 region has the DNA TGTGCCAGCAGCTCCGCAGGGGGTAGCGGCTACACCTTC. Translation: CASSSAGGSGYTF.

The CDR3 here is CASSRTLFTGGTYEQYF. CDR3 nucleotides: TGTGCCAGCTCACGGACACTTTTTACAGGGGGCACGTACGAGCAGTACTTC. The chain combines TRBV18 with TRBJ2-7, with 9 bases aligning to TRBD1. Germline CDR1 KGHSH, CDR2 LQKENI. This CDR3 has 17 amino acids. V lost 4 bases, J lost 4 bases, and 14 bases stayed unmatched.

The V and J genes are TRBV6-1 and TRBJ1-6; 8 bases line up with TRBD1. The CDR3 is 15 residues long. V lost 8 bases to trimming and J lost 2 bases; unmatched junction nucleotides: 5. Germline assignment: CDR1 MNHNS and CDR2 SASEGT. CDR3 sequence (DNA): TGTGCCAGCGATGACAGGGGTACCTATAATTCACCCCTCCACTTT. Translated, it gives CASDDRGTYNSPLHF.

The chain couples TRBV7-3 to TRBJ2-2; 12 nucleotides line up with TRBD2. Germline CDR1 SGHTA, CDR2 FQGTGA. Trimming removed 4 bases from V and 7 bases from J; junction bases left unmatched: 1. The CDR3 covers 14 residues. CDR3: CASSSGLAGGELFF. The CDR3 bases are TGTGCCAGCAGCTCGGGACTAGCGGGCGGGGAGCTGTTTTTT.

This chain connects TRBV28 to TRBJ2-7; TRBD2 matches at 7 bases. The CDR3 contains 16 residues. Looked up from germline, CDR1 is MDHEN and CDR2 is SYDVKM. V shed 4 bases, J shed 3 bases, and the junction held 12 bases outside the gene matches. The CDR3 nucleotides are TGTGCCAGCAGTTCCCAGACCCCGACTAGCTTCTACGAGCAGTACTTC. As protein: CASSSQTPTSFYEQYF.

The V gene is TRBV6-5, the J gene TRBJ1-2; D is possibly TRBD1 (5 bases). CDR1 is MNHEY and CDR2 is SVGAGI in the germline V gene. This CDR3 is built from 12 residues. Trimming removed 5 bases at V and 4 bases at J, with 8 bases between. CDR3 loop: CASSRQGYGYTF. The DNA of the CDR3 is TGTGCCAGCAGTCGGCAGGGCTATGGCTACACCTTC.

This clone showed up just a few times. This chain links TRBV10-3 with TRBJ2-5; 12 bases align to TRBD1. CDR3 length equals 16 residues. Germline V gives CDR1 ENHRY, CDR2 SYGVKD. With V trimmed by 4 bases and J by 5 bases, 8 bases remained unmatched. CDR3 nucleotide sequence: TGTGCCATCAGTGGCGAAGGGACAGGGGGCATGGAGACCCAGTACTTC. It yields the protein CAISGEGTGGMETQYF.

There are a few counts of this clone. The gene calls are TRBV7-9 and TRBJ2-5, with 8 bases aligning to TRBD1. Looked up from germline, CDR1 is SEHNR and CDR2 is FQNEAQ (reference sequence). The J segment lost 5 bases and the V segment lost 2 bases, leaving 10 bases of the junction unmatched. CDR3 length equals 16 residues. The CDR3 sequence: CASSLWQGAPLETQYF. The CDR3 nucleotides are TGTGCCAGCAGCTTATGGCAGGGGGCTCCCCTGGAGACCCAGTACTTC.

This clone was seen more than once but under ten times. CDR3 region: CASSWGGSYEQYF. CDR3 nucleotide sequence: TGCGCCAGCAGCTGGGGGGGCTCCTACGAGCAGTACTTC. V usage is TRBV5-1 and J usage is TRBJ2-7; 7 bases match TRBD2. The V gene's germline CDR1 is SGHRS and CDR2 YFSETQ. The CDR3 is 13 residues long. V lost 3 bases, J lost 0 bases, and 0 bases stayed unmatched. Full variable domain (rest looked up from reference TRBV5-1 and TRBJ2-7): KAGVTQTPRYLIKTRGQQVTLSCSPISGHRSVSWYQQTPGQGLQFLFEYFSETQRNKGNFPGRFSGRQFSNSRSEMNVSTLELGDSALYLCASSWGGSYEQYFGPGTRLTVT.

This clone showed up just a few times. The chain carries TRBV2 and TRBJ1-4, with D uncertain. Germline loops: CDR1 SNHLY, CDR2 FYNNEI. Trimming removed 4 bases at V and 13 bases at J, with 10 bases between. CDR3 length equals 11 residues. CDR3 nucleotide sequence: TGTGCCAGCAGTGTTGGAGGGATACTGTTTTTT. This codes for CASSVGGILFF.

This chain uses TRBV5-1 with TRBJ1-5; TRBD1 matches 9 bases. V trimming: 3 bases; J trimming: 7 bases; junction bases outside the gene matches: 8. The germline CDR1 and CDR2 sequences are SGHRS and YFSETQ. The CDR3 runs to 15 residues. Here the CDR3 DNA reads TGCGCCAGCAGCTCACAGGGGGCGCCCGGACAGCCCCAGCATTTT. Translating gives CASSSQGAPGQPQHF.